A single sample is the source of the 27 T cell receptor beta chains below, sequenced in a study of STAT5B mutations in CD4+ large granular lymphocyte leukemia. Sequencing used immunoSEQ multiplex PCR; TCRdb keeps in-frame clones, though not all of them. This sample yields approximately 30,000 clones, of which 85% to 90% are seen a single time; approximately 0.41% belongs to the top ten. The sequenced sample consisted of CD4+ T cells from blood buffy coats. Every receptor here comes from a human donor in good health.

The chain employs TRBV6-6 and TRBJ1-2, with D perhaps matching TRBD1 (5 bases). CDR3 size: 14 residues. The ends were cut back, 5 bases at V and 4 bases at J, with 14 bases in the middle. CDR1 is MNHNY and CDR2 is SVGAGI in the germline V gene (reference sequence). The CDR3 region is CASSPEWGSYGYTF. DNA for the CDR3: TGTGCCAGCAGTCCCGAGTGGGGGTCCTATGGCTACACCTTC.

The CDR3 protein is CASRPDGDTEAFF. CDR3 bases: TGTGCCAGCAGGCCCGATGGGGATACTGAAGCTTTCTTT. The J gene is TRBJ1-1, the V gene TRBV28, with D uncertain. V was cut by 6 bases and J by 5 bases, with 13 bases left in between. The germline CDR1 and CDR2 sequences are MDHEN and SYDVKM. This CDR3 is built from 13 residues.

This chain joins TRBV15 and TRBJ1-2, with a tentative D call TRBD1 (6 bases). V was pared by 0 bases and J by 4 bases, with 15 bases between. This CDR3 has 16 residues. The V gene's germline CDR1 is LNHNV and CDR2 YYDKDF (reference sequence). CDR3 bases: TGTGCCACCAGCAGAGATGAAACCGGGACACGCTATGGCTACACCTTC. It yields the protein CATSRDETGTRYGYTF.

The chain has TRBV2 and TRBJ1-2; TRBD1 might be the D (6 bases). Trimming left V 7 bases short and J 4 bases short, with 19 bases between. In germline, CDR1 is SNHLY, CDR2 FYNNEI. The CDR3 contains 15 residues. In DNA form, the CDR3 reads TGTGCCAGCACCCGAGAGGGGGGAGTCGGCTATGGCTACACCTTC. This encodes CASTREGGVGYGYTF.

Turning to this clone: At the DNA level, this CDR3 is encoded by other sequences in the same sample as well. The rearrangement joins TRBV28 to TRBJ1-2; 9 nucleotides agree with TRBD1. V shed 6 bases, J shed 5 bases, and the junction held 7 bases outside the gene matches. The V gene's germline CDR1 is MDHEN and CDR2 SYDVKM. The CDR3 runs 14 residues. The chain's CDR3 is CASRQGALGYGYTF. The DNA of the CDR3 is TGTGCCAGCAGACAGGGGGCGCTGGGATATGGCTACACCTTC.

The chain carries TRBV11-2 and TRBJ2-2; D is possibly TRBD2 (5 bases). The V end lost 6 bases, the J end lost 3 bases, and 23 bases lay between the germline ends. This CDR3 is built from 18 residues. The germline V gene encodes CDR1 SGHAT and CDR2 FQNNGV. The CDR3 sequence is CASSLGTRWSGDTGELFF. The CDR3 DNA reads as TGTGCCAGCAGTTTGGGTACCCGGTGGAGCGGAGACACCGGGGAGCTGTTTTTT.

CDR3: CASSQNHRSSYNEQFF. In nucleotides, the CDR3 is TGTGCCAGCAGCCAAAACCATCGATCGAGCTACAATGAGCAGTTCTTC. This chain joins TRBV4-2 and TRBJ2-1; the D is unclear. Germline-derived CDR1 and CDR2 are LGHNA and YNFKEQ. This CDR3 has 16 amino acids. V was cut by 2 bases and J by 3 bases, with 14 bases left in between.

J is TRBJ2-1 and V is TRBV10-3; 10 bases map to TRBD2. V trimming: 6 bases; J trimming: 4 bases; junction bases outside the gene matches: 3. The CDR3 loop spans 14 amino acids. CDR1 is ENHRY and CDR2 is SYGVKD in the germline V gene. The CDR3 DNA reads as TGTGCCATCAGCTCGGGACTAGCGTACAATGAGCAGTTCTTC. It specifies CAISSGLAYNEQFF.

CDR3 sequence: CSAYSEEIPGFF. CDR3 coding DNA: TGCAGCGCCTATAGCGAAGAGATCCCTGGTTTCTTC. The chain carries TRBV29-1 and TRBJ2-1; perhaps TRBD2 as D (5 bases). V dropped 7 bases and J dropped 16 bases, with 23 bases sitting between them. This CDR3 region has 12 residues. The germline V gene has CDR1 SQVTM and CDR2 ANQGSEA.

V is TRBV6-5 and J is TRBJ2-1, with a weak D call TRBD2 (6 bases). CDR1 is MNHEY, CDR2 SVGAGI, per germline. With 5 bases removed from V and 0 bases from J, the gap between germline ends came to 11 bases. The CDR3 totals 15 residues. CDR3 region: CASSLALRSYNEQFF. The CDR3 DNA reads as TGTGCCAGCAGTCTAGCGCTCCGCTCCTACAATGAGCAGTTCTTC.

The count of this clone is one. J is TRBJ2-5 and V is TRBV1; TRBD2, the table's D call, was not compared with the DNA. TRBV1 corresponds to a pseudogene. This CDR3 region has 14 residues. The CDR3 DNA reads TGCACCAGCAGCCAAGATTCGGGAAGAGAGACCCAGTACTTC. This encodes CTSSQDSGRETQYF.

The rearrangement uses TRBV6-1 and TRBJ2-7, with TRBD2 identical over 11 bases. This CDR3 is built from 15 residues. V dropped 4 bases and J dropped 1; count of bases not matched to a gene: 3. Germline-derived CDR1 and CDR2 are MNHNS and SASEGT. CDR3 nucleotides: TGTGCCAGCAGTGCGGGACTAGCGGAGTCCTACGAGCAGTACTTC. Amino acid sequence: CASSAGLAESYEQYF.

This chain joins TRBV6-1 and TRBJ2-7; a possible D gene is TRBD1 (5 bases). The V end lost 1 base, the J end lost 0 bases, and 10 bases lay between the germline ends. The CDR3 is made up of 15 amino acids. CDR1 is MNHNS, CDR2 SASEGT, per germline. In nucleotides, the CDR3 is TGTGCCAGCAGTGAAGGTTATAGGGGCTCCTACGAGCAGTACTTC. It translates to CASSEGYRGSYEQYF.

CDR3 coding DNA: TGCGCCAGCAGCTGGGTGAAATCGATAGCGGGTCTCGTCACCGGGGAGCTGTTTTTT. This translates into CASSWVKSIAGLVTGELFF. The chain employs TRBV5-1 and TRBJ2-2, with TRBD2 matching over 7 bases. J lost 4 bases, V lost 3 bases, and 18 bases had no gene match. The CDR3 length is 19 residues. In germline, CDR1 is SGHRS, CDR2 YFSETQ.

This clone occurred once. V usage is TRBV5-6 and J usage is TRBJ1-2, with 7 bases that match TRBD1. CDR3 length: 14 residues. V trimming: 4 bases; J trimming: 2 bases; junction bases outside the gene matches: 5. Per germline, CDR1 SGHDT and CDR2 YYEEEE. The CDR3 region has the DNA TGTGCCAGCAGCATGGCGGGACAGAACTATGGCTACACCTTC. Residues: CASSMAGQNYGYTF.

The chain combines TRBV10-3 with TRBJ1-3, with D possibly being TRBD1 (5 bases). Germline V gene data show CDR1 as ENHRY and CDR2 as SYGVKD. This CDR3 has 15 amino acids. V was cut by 4 bases and J by 2 bases, with 12 bases left in between. The CDR3: CAISVAGLTGNTIYF. CDR3 DNA: TGTGCCATCAGTGTCGCGGGGCTCACTGGAAACACCATATATTTT.

DNA of the CDR3: TGCGCCAGCAGCTCAACTGGACAGGGGAGGGAGACCCAGTACTTC. Its protein product is CASSSTGQGRETQYF. The chain employs TRBV5-1 and TRBJ2-5; 9 nucleotides agree with TRBD1. This CDR3 spans 15 amino acids. V was clipped by 3 bases and J by 5 bases; unmatched bases: 8. CDR1 is SGHRS, CDR2 YFSETQ, per germline. The whole variable domain, filled in from reference TRBV5-1 and TRBJ2-5, reads KAGVTQTPRYLIKTRGQQVTLSCSPISGHRSVSWYQQTPGQGLQFLFEYFSETQRNKGNFPGRFSGRQFSNSRSEMNVSTLELGDSALYLCASSSTGQGRETQYFGPGTRLLVL.

This chain links TRBV29-1 with TRBJ1-1, with TRBD1 as a possible D gene (6 bases). The CDR3 consists of 14 residues. Germline assignment: CDR1 SQVTM and CDR2 ANQGSEA. V lost 0 bases and J 11 bases, leaving 19 bases between the germline ends. CDR3 sequence reads: CSVEDQGRGGYAFF. CDR3 sequence (DNA): TGCAGCGTTGAAGATCAGGGGCGGGGGGGGTATGCTTTCTTT. The whole variable domain, filled in from reference TRBV29-1 and TRBJ1-1, reads SAVISQKPSRDICQRGTSLTIQCQVDSQVTMMFWYRQQPGQSLTLIATANQGSEATYESGFVIDKFPISRPNLTFSTLTVSNMSPEDSSIYLCSVEDQGRGGYAFFGQGTRLTVV.

V is TRBV19 and J is TRBJ1-5; 8 nucleotides line up with TRBD1. The CDR3 totals 15 residues. The trim removed 5 bases at V and 0 bases at J, leaving 3 bases unmatched. Germline CDR1 LNHDA, CDR2 SQIVND (reference sequence). CDR3 sequence reads: CASSPDRGSNQPQHF. CDR3 sequence (DNA): TGTGCCAGTAGTCCAGACAGGGGTAGCAATCAGCCCCAGCATTTT.

The CDR3 DNA reads TGTGCCAGCAGCAAAAGACGACAGACTCCCTACGAGCAGTACTTC. Translated, it gives CASSKRRQTPYEQYF. The gene calls are TRBV21-1 and TRBJ2-7; the listed D gene, TRBD1, was not tested against the DNA. TRBV21-1 is flagged as a pseudogene. The CDR3 has 15 amino acids.

The chain carries TRBV5-1 and TRBJ2-5; D is unresolved. The V gene's germline CDR1 is SGHRS and CDR2 YFSETQ. The CDR3 is made up of 13 amino acids. V was cut by 4 bases and J by 1 base, with 8 bases left in between. CDR3 in DNA: TGCGCCAGCAGCCTCCACCCCCAAGAGACCCAGTACTTC. Translation gives CASSLHPQETQYF.

The rearrangement joins TRBV28 to TRBJ2-7; D is ambiguous. CDR1 and CDR2 (germline): MDHEN, SYDVKM. V gave up 6 bases and J gave up 5 bases, with 11 bases separating them. CDR3 size: 12 residues. In DNA, the CDR3 is TGTGCCAGCAGCTCGACATTCCACGAGCAGTACTTC. It translates to CASSSTFHEQYF.

The CDR3 DNA reads as TGTGCCAGTAGTGCAACAGGGGCCGGGGCCAACGTCCTGACTTTC. Amino acid sequence: CASSATGAGANVLTF. This chain links TRBV19 with TRBJ2-6; 7 bases fit TRBD1. Germline trimming cut 5 bases from V and 4 bases from J; bases unmatched to any gene: 5. The CDR3 loop spans 15 amino acids. Germline V lookup: CDR1 LNHDA, CDR2 SQIVND (reference sequence). The whole variable domain, remainder taken from reference TRBV19 and TRBJ2-6, is DGGITQSPKYLFRKEGQNVTLSCEQNLNHDAMYWYRQDPGQGLRLIYYSQIVNDFQKGDIAEGYSVSREKKESFPLTVTSAQKNPTAFYLCASSATGAGANVLTFGAGSRLTVL.

V usage is TRBV10-2 and J usage is TRBJ1-6; D remains unclear. Germline CDR1 WSHSY, CDR2 SAAADI. V dropped 4 bases and J dropped 11 bases, with 12 bases sitting between them. The CDR3 has 13 amino acids. Here the CDR3 DNA reads TGCGCCAGCAGTGGGGATGACTCTGCACCCCTCCACTTT. It translates to CASSGDDSAPLHF.

This chain joins TRBV9 and TRBJ1-3; unclear D gene. V was trimmed by 2 bases and J by 3 bases, leaving 12 bases between them. The CDR3 is 15 amino acids. Germline CDR1 is SGDLS and CDR2 is YYNGEE. CDR3 nucleotide sequence: TGTGCCAGCAGCGTTGGGAAGGCGGATGGAAACACCATATATTTT. Its protein product is CASSVGKADGNTIYF.

The chain employs TRBV4-1 and TRBJ2-2; 8 bases line up with TRBD2. The length of the CDR3 is 16 residues. The V segment lost 0 bases and the J segment 9 bases; nucleotides outside the gene matches: 9. Germline lookup yields CDR1 MGHRA and CDR2 YSYEKL. In DNA, the CDR3 is TGCGCCAGCAGCCAAGATACCAGCGGGAGTAGGAGGGAGCTGTTTTTT. Translated: CASSQDTSGSRRELFF.

The chain combines TRBV4-1 with TRBJ2-4, with D maybe TRBD1 (6 bases). Trimming left V 2 bases short and J 1 base short, with 15 bases between. Germline CDR1 is MGHRA and CDR2 is YSYEKL. The CDR3 covers 17 residues. In nucleotides, the CDR3 is TGCGCCAGCAGCCAACCAGGGGCCGGGATGGCCAAAAACATTCAGTACTTC. It translates to CASSQPGAGMAKNIQYF.